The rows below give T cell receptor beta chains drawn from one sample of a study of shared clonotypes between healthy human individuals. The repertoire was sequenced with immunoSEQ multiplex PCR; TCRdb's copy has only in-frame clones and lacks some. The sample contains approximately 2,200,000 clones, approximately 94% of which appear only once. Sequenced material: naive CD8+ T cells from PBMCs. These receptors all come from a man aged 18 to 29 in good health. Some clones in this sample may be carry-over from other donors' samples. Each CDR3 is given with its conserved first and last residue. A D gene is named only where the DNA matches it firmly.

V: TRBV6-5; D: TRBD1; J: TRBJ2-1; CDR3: CASSPGQGPYNEQFF
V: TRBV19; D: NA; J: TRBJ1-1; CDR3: CASSIYGGSTEAFF
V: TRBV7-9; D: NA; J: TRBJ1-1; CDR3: CASSLGTAHTEAFF
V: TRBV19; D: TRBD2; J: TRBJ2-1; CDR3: CASSPGLARGEQFF
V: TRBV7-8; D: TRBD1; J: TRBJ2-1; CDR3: CASSLGAGTGAYDEQFF
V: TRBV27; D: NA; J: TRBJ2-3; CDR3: CASSFGGGRDTQYF
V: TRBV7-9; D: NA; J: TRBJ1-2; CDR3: CASSGAGANYGYTF
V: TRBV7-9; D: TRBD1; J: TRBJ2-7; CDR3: CASSVPGQGVDEQYF
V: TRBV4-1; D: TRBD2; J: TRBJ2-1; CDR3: CASSPSLAADYNEQFF
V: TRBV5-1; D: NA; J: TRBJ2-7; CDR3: CASSTGIYEQYF
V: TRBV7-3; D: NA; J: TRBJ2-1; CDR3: CASSLRREYNEQFF
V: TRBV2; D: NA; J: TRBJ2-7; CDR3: CASSRPAPRSSYEQYF
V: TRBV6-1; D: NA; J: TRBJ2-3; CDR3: CASSGTRLMTDTQYF
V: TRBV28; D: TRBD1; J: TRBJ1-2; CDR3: CASSSIQGSDYGYTF
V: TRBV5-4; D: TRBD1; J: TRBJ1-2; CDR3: CASSSTGSNYGYTF
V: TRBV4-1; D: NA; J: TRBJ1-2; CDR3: CASSQEYRVAFGYTF
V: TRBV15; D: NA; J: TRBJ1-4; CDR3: CATSRVGAGGLFF
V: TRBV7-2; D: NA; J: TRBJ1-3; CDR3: CASSLAGPGGNTIYF
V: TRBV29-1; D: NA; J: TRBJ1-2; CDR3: CSVAGLQTKNYGYTF
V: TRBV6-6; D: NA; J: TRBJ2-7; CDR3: CASSYGTGVSYEQYF
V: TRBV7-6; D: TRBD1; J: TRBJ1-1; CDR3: CASSPGTGVGNTEAFF
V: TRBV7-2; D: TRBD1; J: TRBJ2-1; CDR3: CASSLLTGARLDEQFF
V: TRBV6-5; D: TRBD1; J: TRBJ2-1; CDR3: CASSYSGQGYEQFF
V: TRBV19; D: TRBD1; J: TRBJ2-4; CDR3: CASSMDRTLAKNIQYF
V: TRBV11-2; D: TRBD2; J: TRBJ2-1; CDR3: CASSLLSLAAPYNEQFF
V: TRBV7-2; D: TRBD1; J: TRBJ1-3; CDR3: CASSIVQQGVGNTIYF
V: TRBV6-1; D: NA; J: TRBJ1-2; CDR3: CASSEATRTIGANYGYTF
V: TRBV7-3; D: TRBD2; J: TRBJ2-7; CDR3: CASSPHGRGGEQYF
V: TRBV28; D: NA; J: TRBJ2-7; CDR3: CASTLRGVRYEQYF
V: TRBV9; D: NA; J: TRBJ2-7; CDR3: CASSGDGSYEQYF
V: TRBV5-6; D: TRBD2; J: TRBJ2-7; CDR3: CASSSRVAGGYEQYF
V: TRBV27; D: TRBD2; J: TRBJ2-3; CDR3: CASSFLGTSGPSTDTQYF
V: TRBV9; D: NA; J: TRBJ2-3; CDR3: CASSARSEPPDTQYF
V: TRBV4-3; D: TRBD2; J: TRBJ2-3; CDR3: CASSQELAGVADTQYF
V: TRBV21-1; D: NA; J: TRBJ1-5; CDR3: CLEWGNQPQHF
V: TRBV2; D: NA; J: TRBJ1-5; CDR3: CASSERAASNQPQHF
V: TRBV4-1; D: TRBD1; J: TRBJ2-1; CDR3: CASSQAGGYYNEQFF
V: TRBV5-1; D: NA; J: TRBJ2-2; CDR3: CASSPTAGRGAGELFF
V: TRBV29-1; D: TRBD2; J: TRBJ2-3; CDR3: CSVVGNAGADTQYF
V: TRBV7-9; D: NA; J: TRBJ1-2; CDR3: CASSLGSPGEGYTF
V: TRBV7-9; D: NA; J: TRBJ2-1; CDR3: CASRDGPSGNEQFF
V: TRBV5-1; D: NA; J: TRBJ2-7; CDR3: CASSLGTGASYEQYF
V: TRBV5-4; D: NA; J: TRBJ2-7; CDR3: CASSLTIGSSYEQYF
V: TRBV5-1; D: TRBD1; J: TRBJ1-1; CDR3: CASSSGQGILNTEAFF